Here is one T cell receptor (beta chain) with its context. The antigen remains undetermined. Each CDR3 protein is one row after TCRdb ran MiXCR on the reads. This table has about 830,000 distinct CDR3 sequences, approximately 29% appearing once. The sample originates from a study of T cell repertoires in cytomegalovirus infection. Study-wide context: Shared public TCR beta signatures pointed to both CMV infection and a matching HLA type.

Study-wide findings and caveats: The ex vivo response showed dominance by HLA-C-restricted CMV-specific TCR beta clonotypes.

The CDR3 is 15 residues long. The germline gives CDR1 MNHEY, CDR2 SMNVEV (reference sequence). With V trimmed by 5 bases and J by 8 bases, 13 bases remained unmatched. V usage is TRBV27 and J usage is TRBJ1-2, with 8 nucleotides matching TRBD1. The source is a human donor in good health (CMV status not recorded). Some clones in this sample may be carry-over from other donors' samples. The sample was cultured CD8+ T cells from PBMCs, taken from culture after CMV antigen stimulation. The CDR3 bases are TGTGCCAGCAGTCCCCAACCCCCCAGGGGGCGAGGCTACACCTTC. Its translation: CASSPQPPRGRGYTF.